These T cell receptor beta chains were read from a single sample in a study of blood T cell repertoires in COVID-19. Assay used: immunoSEQ multiplex PCR; TCRdb lists only in-frame clones, some missing. The sample holds over 250,000 clones, more than 85% seen once. The sequencing sample was made of peripheral blood. The source of these receptors is a person aged 18 to 30 with COVID-19, enrolled during active disease. CDR3s include the opening cysteine and the closing phenylalanine or tryptophan.

CDR3 length	V gene	J gene	CDR3 protein
15	TRBV4-3	TRBJ2-6	CASSQQGAGANVLTF
15	TRBV3-1/TRBV3-2	TRBJ2-7	CASSQINPERSEQYF
14	TRBV4-2	TRBJ2-5	CASSQGPGSETQYF
15	TRBV5-1	TRBJ2-4	CASSLGMRDPNIQYF
17	TRBV10-2	TRBJ2-7	CASSEQFLAGPSYEQYF
16	TRBV5-1	TRBJ2-2	CASSARDRENTGELFF
14	TRBV4-3	TRBJ2-1	CASSQDRAYNEQFF
16	TRBV24-1	TRBJ1-2	CATSDTTTGGGRGYTF
13	TRBV12-3/TRBV12-4	TRBJ1-5	CASSLGDNQPQHF
18	TRBV7-9	TRBJ2-6	CASSGGTGTLSGANVLTF
14	TRBV9	TRBJ2-3	CASSSSGTTDTQYF
15	TRBV29-1	TRBJ2-7	CSVQKPGHSIYEQYF
15	TRBV7-9	TRBJ2-1	CASSLALAGSNEQFF
16	TRBV10-3	TRBJ2-1	CAISPRGGDADNEQFF
13	TRBV3-1/TRBV3-2	TRBJ2-1	CASRLDSYNEQFF
14	TRBV28	TRBJ1-6	CASSLPSYNSPLHF
15	TRBV19	TRBJ2-7	CASSTGLAEPYEQYF
12	TRBV9	TRBJ2-1	CASSATSHEQFF
15	TRBV6-5	TRBJ1-5	CASRTTATDHQPQHF
14	TRBV5-4	TRBJ2-2	CASSLGQNTGELFF
17	TRBV4-1	TRBJ2-1	CASSPRLVSSSYNEQFF
14	TRBV28	TRBJ1-1	CASSPRPSNTEAFF
13	TRBV5-1	TRBJ2-7	CASSWDYSYEQYF
14	TRBV27	TRBJ2-2	CASRRDTYTGELFF
14	TRBV27	TRBJ2-1	CASSLSTSYNEQFF
16	TRBV10-3	TRBJ2-1	CAIGGASGLDYNEQFF
14	TRBV19	TRBJ1-5	CASSKERGNQPQHF
13	TRBV13	TRBJ2-1	CASSANLYNEQFF
12	TRBV28	TRBJ2-2	CASSRTPGELFF
18	TRBV21-1	TRBJ2-7	CASSASWTSVLTSYEQYF
15	TRBV14	TRBJ2-1	CASSQELAGGPGQFF
15	TRBV7-8	TRBJ1-1	CASSFSGTGGTEAFF
15	TRBV7-9	TRBJ1-3	CASSQAGQRGNTIYF
15	TRBV23-1	TRBJ1-4	CASSQSYSTNEKLFF
13	TRBV28	TRBJ1-2	CASSPGGNYGYTF
15	TRBV7-2	TRBJ2-7	CASGPLAGVPYEQYF
13	TRBV5-5	TRBJ1-2	CASSLQGNYGYTF
13	TRBV5-4	TRBJ2-3	CASSFGREDTQYF
14	TRBV5-5	TRBJ2-5	CASSSPSGRETQYF
13	TRBV6-4	TRBJ2-5	CASSPSAQETQYF
13	TRBV29-1	TRBJ1-1	CSALGEDINSAFF
16	TRBV28	TRBJ1-4	CASGGGQATTNEKLFF
15	TRBV3-1/TRBV3-2	TRBJ2-3	CASSQERRETDTQYF
13	TRBV19	TRBJ1-4	CASYGGEREKLFF
15	TRBV5-4	TRBJ2-6	CASSKDRELANVLTF
16	TRBV11-2	TRBJ2-5	CASSLGGQGWGETQYF
17	TRBV9	TRBJ1-6	CASSTGDSSSYNSPLHF